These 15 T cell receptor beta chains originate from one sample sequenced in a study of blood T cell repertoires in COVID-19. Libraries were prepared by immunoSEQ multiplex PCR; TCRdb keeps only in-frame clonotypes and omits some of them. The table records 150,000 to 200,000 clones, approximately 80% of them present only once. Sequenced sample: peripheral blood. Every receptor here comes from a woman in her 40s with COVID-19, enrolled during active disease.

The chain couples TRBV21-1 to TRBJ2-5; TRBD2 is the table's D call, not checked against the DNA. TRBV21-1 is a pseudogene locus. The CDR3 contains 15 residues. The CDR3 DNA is TGTGCCAGCAGCAAAGCCGCCGGGCCCGGGGGGACCCAGTACTTC. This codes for CASSKAAGPGGTQYF.

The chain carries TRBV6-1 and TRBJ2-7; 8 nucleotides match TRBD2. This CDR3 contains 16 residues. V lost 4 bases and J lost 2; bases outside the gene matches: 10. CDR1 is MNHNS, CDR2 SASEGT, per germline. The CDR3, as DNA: TGTGCCAGCAGTGCCCATAGCGGGATCCTCACCTACGAGCAGTACTTC. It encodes CASSAHSGILTYEQYF.

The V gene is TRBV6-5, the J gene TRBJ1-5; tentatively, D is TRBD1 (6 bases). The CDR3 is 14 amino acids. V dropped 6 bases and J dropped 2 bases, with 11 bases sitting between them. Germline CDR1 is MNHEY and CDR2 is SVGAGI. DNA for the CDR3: TGTGCCAGCAGGTCGACAGGTGGCAATCAGCCCCAGCATTTT. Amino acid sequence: CASRSTGGNQPQHF.

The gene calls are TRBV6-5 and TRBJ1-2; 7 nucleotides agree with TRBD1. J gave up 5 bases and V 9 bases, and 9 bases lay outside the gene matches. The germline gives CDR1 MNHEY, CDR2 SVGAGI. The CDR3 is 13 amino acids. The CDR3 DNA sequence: TGTGCCAGTCCGATAGGGGGCGGGTATGGCTACACCTTC. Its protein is CASPIGGGYGYTF.

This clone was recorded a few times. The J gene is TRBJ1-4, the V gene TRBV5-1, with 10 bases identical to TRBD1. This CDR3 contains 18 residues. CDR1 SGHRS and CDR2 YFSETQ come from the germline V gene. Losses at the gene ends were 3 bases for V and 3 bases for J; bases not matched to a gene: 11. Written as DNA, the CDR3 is TGCGCCAGCAGCTATTCGACAGGGGGCAGGTTGGCTAATGAAAAACTGTTTTTT. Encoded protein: CASSYSTGGRLANEKLFF.

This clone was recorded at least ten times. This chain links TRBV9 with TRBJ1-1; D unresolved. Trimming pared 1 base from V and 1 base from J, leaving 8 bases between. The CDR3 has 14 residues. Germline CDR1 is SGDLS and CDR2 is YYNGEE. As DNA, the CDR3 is TGTGCCAGCAGCGTATCTGGAGGGAACACTGAAGCTTTCTTT. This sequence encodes CASSVSGGNTEAFF.

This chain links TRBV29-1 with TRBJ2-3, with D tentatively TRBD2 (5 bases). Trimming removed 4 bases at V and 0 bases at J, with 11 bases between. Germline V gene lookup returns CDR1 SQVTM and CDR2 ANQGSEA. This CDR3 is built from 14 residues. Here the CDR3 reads CSVGAPGSTDTQYF. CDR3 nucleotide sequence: TGCAGCGTTGGGGCACCGGGGAGCACAGATACGCAGTATTTT.

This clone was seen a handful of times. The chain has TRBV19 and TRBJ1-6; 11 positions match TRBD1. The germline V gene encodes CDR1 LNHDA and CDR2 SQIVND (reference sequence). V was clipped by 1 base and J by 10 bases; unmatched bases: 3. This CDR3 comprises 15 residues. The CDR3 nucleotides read TGTGCCAGTAGTATAGCCGGGACAGGGGGGTCACCCCTCCACTTT. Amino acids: CASSIAGTGGSPLHF.

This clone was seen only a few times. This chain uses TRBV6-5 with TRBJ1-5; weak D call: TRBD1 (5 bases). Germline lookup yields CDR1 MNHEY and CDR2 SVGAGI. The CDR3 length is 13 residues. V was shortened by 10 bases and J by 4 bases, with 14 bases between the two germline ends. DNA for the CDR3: TGTGCCATCTCCGGGGGGATTAATCAGCCCCAGCATTTT. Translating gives CAISGGINQPQHF.

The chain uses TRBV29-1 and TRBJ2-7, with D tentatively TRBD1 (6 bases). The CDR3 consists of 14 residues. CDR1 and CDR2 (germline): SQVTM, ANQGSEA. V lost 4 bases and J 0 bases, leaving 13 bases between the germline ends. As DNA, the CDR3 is TGCAGCGTTGGGGTAGGGGGAAGCTCCTACGAGCAGTACTTC. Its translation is CSVGVGGSSYEQYF.

CDR3 residues: CASSGYRDGYTF. CDR3 in DNA: TGTGCCAGCAGCGGATACAGAGATGGCTACACCTTC. V usage is TRBV11-2 and J usage is TRBJ1-2; D remains ambiguous. Trimming removed 5 bases from V and 6 bases from J, with 10 bases in between. The V gene's germline CDR1 is SGHAT and CDR2 FQNNGV. This CDR3 contains 12 residues.

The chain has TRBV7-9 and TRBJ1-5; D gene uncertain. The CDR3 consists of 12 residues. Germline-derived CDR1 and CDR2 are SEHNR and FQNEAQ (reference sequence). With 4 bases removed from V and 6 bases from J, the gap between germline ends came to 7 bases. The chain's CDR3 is CASSSVSQPQHF. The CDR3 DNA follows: TGTGCCAGCAGCTCCGTTTCTCAGCCCCAGCATTTT.

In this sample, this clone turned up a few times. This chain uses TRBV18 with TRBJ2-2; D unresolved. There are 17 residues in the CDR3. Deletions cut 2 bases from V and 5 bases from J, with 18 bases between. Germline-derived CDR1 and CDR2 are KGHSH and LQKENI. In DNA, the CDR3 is TGTGCCAGCTCACCAAATAGCCGTGCAAAGAGGACCGGGGAGCTGTTTTTT. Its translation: CASSPNSRAKRTGELFF.

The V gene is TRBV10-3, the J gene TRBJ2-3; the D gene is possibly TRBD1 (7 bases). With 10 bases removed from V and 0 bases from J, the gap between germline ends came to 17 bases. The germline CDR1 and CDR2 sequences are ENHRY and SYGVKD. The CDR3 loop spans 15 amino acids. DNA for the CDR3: TGTGCCACCTCCGACAGGGAGGAAAGCACAGATACGCAGTATTTT. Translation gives CATSDREESTDTQYF.

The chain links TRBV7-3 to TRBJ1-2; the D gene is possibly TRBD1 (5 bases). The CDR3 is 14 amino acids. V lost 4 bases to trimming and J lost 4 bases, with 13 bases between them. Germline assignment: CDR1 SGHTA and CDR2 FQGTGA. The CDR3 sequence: CASSSGGTSYGYTF. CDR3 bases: TGTGCCAGCAGCTCGGGGGGGACCAGCTATGGCTACACCTTC. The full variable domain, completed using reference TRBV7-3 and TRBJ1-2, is GAGVSQTPSNKVTEKGKYVELRCDPISGHTALYWYRQSLGQGPEFLIYFQGTGAADDSGLPNDRFFAVRPEGSVSTLKIQRTERGDSAVYLCASSSGGTSYGYTFGSGTRLTVV.